This TCR beta chain was profiled in a study of blood T cell repertoires in COVID-19. Study context: Italy, Spain and the United States were the sources of the convalescent and acute COVID-19 samples. The cDNA or gDNA used as material had been derived from T cells, B-cell-depleted T cells, or PBMCs.

Trimming removed 3 bases from V and 1 base from J; junction bases left unmatched: 4. From germline, CDR1 is SGHAT and CDR2 FQNNGV. The CDR3 covers 15 residues. Source study methods: Estimates of nucleated cell counts were drawn from the amplification of reference gene primers. Profiling relied on immunoSEQ multiplex PCR, and the TCRdb table lists in-frame clones only, not all of them. V, J and clone size are taken as reported in that table, and D and trimming were inferred from the DNA itself. The sample holds around 300,000 clones, roughly 85% seen once. Sequenced material: peripheral blood. The rearrangement joins TRBV11-2 to TRBJ2-3, with 7 bases lining up with TRBD2. The clonotype comes from a human donor in a cohort sampled during active COVID-19. CDR3 bases: TGTGCCAGCAGCTTTCGCGGGAGTGGCACAGATACGCAGTATTTT. Encoded protein: CASSFRGSGTDTQYF.